A selection of T cell receptor beta chains follows, all from one sample in a study of blood T cell repertoires in COVID-19. Assay used: immunoSEQ multiplex PCR; TCRdb lists only in-frame clones, some missing. The sample lists fewer than 95,000 clones, approximately 79% seen once, with around 4% in the top ten. The sample taken for sequencing was peripheral blood. These receptors came from a man aged 70 or older with COVID-19, enrolled during active disease. The CDR3 runs from the conserved cysteine through the conserved F or W. D genes are given only for firm matches. Expanded clones get a size class; other rows say once, few or many, or leave the size out.

>TRBJ1-2|TRBD1|.|TRBV27
CASSLGQGRGGYTF
TGTGCCAGCAGTTTAGGACAGGGCAGAGGTGGCTACACCTTC
>TRBJ1-2|.|.|TRBV7-3
CASSLGGGSHGYTF
TGTGCCAGCAGCTTAGGGGGAGGGTCTCATGGCTACACCTTC
>TRBJ1-2|.|.|TRBV9
CASSVAGYGYTF
TGTGCCAGCAGCGTAGCAGGGTATGGCTACACCTTC
>TRBJ2-2|TRBD2|.|TRBV7-8
CASNVAGAHTGELFF
TGTGCCAGCAATGTGGCGGGAGCCCACACCGGGGAGCTGTTTTTT
>TRBJ1-2|.|.|TRBV5-6
CASNRRRAGHNYGYTF
TGTGCCAGCAACAGGCGCCGGGCCGGACACAACTATGGCTACACCTTC
>TRBJ1-2|.|.|TRBV21-1
CASSKFGAATF
TGTGCCAGCAGCAAATTCGGAGCTGCCACCTTC
>TRBJ1-5|.|.|TRBV19
CASSINYQPQHF
TGTGCCAGTAGTATCAATTATCAGCCCCAGCATTTT
>TRBJ2-7|TRBD1|.|TRBV9
CASSVGVKGTGGEQYF
TGTGCCAGCAGCGTAGGGGTCAAGGGGACAGGAGGGGAGCAGTACTTC
>TRBJ1-5|TRBD1|.|TRBV5-5
CASSLGPQGYSNQPQHF
TGTGCCAGCAGCTTGGGACCACAGGGGTATAGCAATCAGCCCCAGCATTTT
>TRBJ1-6|.|few|TRBV19
CASSQQRQSSYNSPLHF
TGTGCCAGTAGTCAACAACGACAGAGCTCCTATAATTCACCCCTCCACTTT
>TRBJ1-4|.|.|TRBV5-4
CASSSRTKGDLEKLFF
TGTGCCAGCAGCTCAAGAACCAAGGGGGATTTGGAAAAACTGTTTTTT
>TRBJ2-7|.|.|TRBV21-1
CASSKVRQECFSGKDYEQYF
TGTGCCAGCAGCAAAGTTCGGCAGGAGTGCTTTAGCGGGAAAGACTACGAGCAGTACTTC
>TRBJ2-7|TRBD1|few|TRBV18
CASSPRTGDYEQYF
TGTGCCAGCTCACCCCGGACAGGGGATTACGAGCAGTACTTC
>TRBJ1-5|.|.|TRBV19
CASNSLNEHF
TGTGCCAGTAATAGCCTAAATGAGCATTTT
>TRBJ2-7|.|once|TRBV9
CASSVGSGESYEQYF
TGTGCCAGCAGCGTAGGGAGCGGAGAGTCCTACGAGCAGTACTTC
>TRBJ2-7|.|.|TRBV7-2
CASSPTGSITYEQYF
TGTGCCAGCAGCCCTACAGGGTCTATCACCTACGAGCAGTACTTC
>TRBJ2-3|TRBD1|.|TRBV7-9
CASSLRTGRSDTQYF
TGTGCCAGCAGCTTAAGGACAGGGCGGTCAGATACGCAGTATTTT
>TRBJ2-1|TRBD2|.|TRBV11-2
CASSYPTGGSYNEQFF
TGTGCCAGCAGCTACCCTACGGGAGGGTCCTACAATGAGCAGTTCTTC
>TRBJ1-5|.|few|TRBV4-2
CASSQERTSNQPQHF
TGTGCCAGCAGCCAAGAACGAACAAGTAATCAGCCCCAGCATTTT
>TRBJ1-4|.|.|TRBV5-1
CASAIEPPIEKLFF
TGCGCCAGCGCGATCGAGCCTCCTATTGAAAAACTGTTTTTT
>TRBJ2-7|.|.|TRBV28
CASSPRGASGTYEQYF
TGTGCCAGCAGTCCCCGGGGGGCTAGCGGAACCTACGAGCAGTACTTC
>TRBJ2-3|TRBD2|.|TRBV3-1/TRBV3-2
CATRFGTSGDTQYF
TGTGCCACACGGTTTGGGACTAGCGGGGATACGCAGTATTTT
>TRBJ2-7|.|medium-sized|TRBV18
CASSPPWGFANEQYF
TGTGCCAGCTCACCCCCCTGGGGCTTCGCGAACGAGCAGTACTTC
>TRBJ2-7|.|.|TRBV18
CASSPRDNPSEQYF
TGTGCCAGCTCACCCCGGGACAACCCTAGCGAGCAGTACTTC
>TRBJ2-1|TRBD2|.|TRBV19
CASSLAGVLNEQFF
TGTGCCAGTAGTTTAGCGGGAGTTTTGAATGAGCAGTTCTTC
>TRBJ1-1|.|.|TRBV29-1
CSVNSGETEAFF
TGCAGCGTTAATTCAGGGGAAACTGAAGCTTTCTTT
>TRBJ1-5|.|few|TRBV30
CAWSIGQPYQPQHF
TGTGCCTGGAGTATTGGACAGCCTTATCAGCCCCAGCATTTT
>TRBJ2-1|.|.|TRBV21-1
CASISGQTYNEQFF
TGTGCCAGCATTTCAGGTCAAACCTACAATGAGCAGTTCTTC
>TRBJ1-6|.|few|TRBV5-5
CASSLERVNNSPLHF
TGTGCCAGCAGCTTGGAGCGCGTAAATAATTCACCCCTCCACTTT
>TRBJ2-2|.|.|TRBV7-2
CASSLGQAAGELFF
TGTGCCAGCAGCTTAGGACAGGCGGCCGGGGAGCTGTTTTTT
>TRBJ1-4|TRBD1|many|TRBV6-2/TRBV6-3
CASSTDRETTNEKLFF
TGTGCCAGCAGTACAGACAGGGAAACGACTAATGAAAAACTGTTTTTT
>TRBJ2-7|TRBD1|few|TRBV28
CASSLGTARQYF
TGTGCCAGCAGTTTAGGGACAGCGCGGCAGTACTTC
>TRBJ1-2|TRBD1|.|TRBV12-3/TRBV12-4
CASRSDRVYGYTF
TGTGCCAGCAGAAGTGACAGGGTCTATGGCTACACCTTC
>TRBJ2-7|TRBD1|.|TRBV19
CASSGGTGRSYEQYF
TGTGCCAGTAGTGGGGGGACAGGGAGATCCTACGAGCAGTACTTC
>TRBJ2-7|.|many|TRBV11-2
CASSLNSGYEQYF
TGTGCCAGCAGCCTTAACTCGGGGTACGAGCAGTACTTC
>TRBJ1-3|.|.|TRBV5-1
CASSPTGDSGNTIYF
TGCGCCAGCAGCCCCACGGGTGACTCTGGAAACACCATATATTTT
>TRBJ2-3|.|.|TRBV4-1
CASSQVVTSTDTQYF
TGCGCCAGCAGCCAAGTTGTGACTAGCACAGATACGCAGTATTTT
>TRBJ1-2|.|.|TRBV18
CASSPYGGVTAPNYGYTF
TGTGCCAGCTCACCCTACGGGGGGGTGACCGCACCTAACTATGGCTACACCTTC
>TRBJ1-5|.|.|TRBV7-6
CASSLAGDGNQPQHF
TGTGCCAGCAGCCTCGCGGGGGATGGCAATCAGCCCCAGCATTTT
>TRBJ1-3|.|.|TRBV15
CATSRDLLQGGISGNTIYF
TGTGCCACCAGCAGAGATTTGTTACAGGGTGGGATCTCTGGAAACACCATATATTTT
>TRBJ2-5|TRBD2|.|TRBV20-1
CSASVGTTAETQYF
TGCAGTGCTAGTGTAGGGACTACGGCAGAGACCCAGTACTTC
>TRBJ2-4|TRBD1|many|TRBV5-1
CASSLSDRGTKNIQYF
TGCGCCAGCAGCTTGTCCGACAGGGGGACCAAAAACATTCAGTACTTC
>TRBJ2-7|.|.|TRBV6-5
CATRRAGEGYEQYF
TGTGCCACCCGGCGGGCAGGGGAGGGCTACGAGCAGTACTTC
>TRBJ2-3|TRBD2|.|TRBV9
CASSVAGGYTDTQYF
TGTGCCAGCAGCGTAGCGGGGGGTTACACAGATACGCAGTATTTT
>TRBJ2-1|.|few|TRBV6-5
CASSTPGLPGNEQFF
TGTGCCAGCAGTACACCGGGACTGCCGGGCAATGAGCAGTTCTTC
>TRBJ1-2|.|.|TRBV19
CASSQTGFSNYGYTF
TGTGCCAGTAGTCAGACAGGTTTCTCTAACTATGGCTACACCTTC
>TRBJ1-4|.|.|TRBV24-1
CATSRGGTNEKLFF
TGTGCCACCAGTCGAGGGGGTACTAATGAAAAACTGTTTTTT
>TRBJ2-1|TRBD2|once|TRBV7-2
CASSPGLAGANEQFF
TGTGCCAGCAGCCCGGGACTAGCGGGAGCCAATGAGCAGTTCTTC
>TRBJ2-5|.|.|TRBV5-1
CASSLDHTGRETQYF
TGCGCCAGCAGCTTGGACCATACTGGGAGGGAGACCCAGTACTTC
>TRBJ2-2|TRBD1|.|TRBV28
CASTHIRGQGRRAGELFF
TGTGCCAGCACCCATATTAGGGGACAGGGACGAAGGGCCGGGGAGCTGTTTTTT
>TRBJ1-3|.|once|TRBV11-2
CASSFGHSGNTIYF
TGTGCCAGCAGCTTTGGACATTCTGGAAACACCATATATTTT